This T cell receptor beta chain originates from a study of radiation and T cells in renal cell carcinoma. About the research overall: Nephrectomy followed 15 Gy stereotactic body radiation by 4 weeks.

With V trimmed by 4 bases and J by 7 bases, 3 bases remained unmatched. In germline, CDR1 is SGHKS, CDR2 YYEKEE (reference sequence). This CDR3 region has 14 residues. As for time point: blood 2 weeks post-SBRT. Treatment indicated: 15 Gy SBRT to primary tumor, nephrectomy 4 weeks later. Method: immunoSEQ multiplex PCR; TCRdb's copy keeps in-frame clones and lacks some. The sample shows 100,000 to 150,000 clones, around 81% of them seen only once. Sequenced here: blood, sampled from a patient whose treatment included radiotherapy and nephrectomy. This clonotype was obtained from a man in his fifties or sixties with renal cell carcinoma. V is TRBV5-5 and J is TRBJ1-4, with 11 bases identical to TRBD1. This chain's CDR3 is CASSLGTGGEKLFF. The CDR3 DNA sequence: TGTGCCAGCAGCCTCGGGACAGGGGGTGAAAAACTGTTTTTT.